Listed here are 22 T cell receptor beta chains from one sample, sequenced in a study of OX40 agonist ivuxolimab in advanced cancers. Measured with immunoSEQ multiplex PCR; TCRdb has only the in-frame clones, and not every one. The sample lists tens of thousands of clones; 91% were seen once. The starting material was CD4+ or CD8+ T cells sorted from blood, obtained in a trial of the OX40 agonist ivuxolimab. The receptor set was obtained from an adult with an advanced solid tumor such as melanoma, head and neck, liver or kidney cancer.

This clone was picked up a small number of times. The chain couples TRBV20-1 to TRBJ2-1; no reliable D call. V shed 4 bases and J shed 6 bases, with 7 bases lying between them. The CDR3 runs 11 residues. Germline V gives CDR1 DFQATT, CDR2 SNEGSKA (reference sequence). Here the CDR3 reads CSANPVNEQFF. The DNA of the CDR3 is TGCAGTGCTAATCCGGTCAATGAGCAGTTCTTC.

This sequence joins TRBV5-1 and TRBJ2-5; 14 bases map to TRBD2. The CDR3 runs 16 residues. Germline CDR1 and CDR2: SGHRS and YFSETQ. Trimming took 4 bases from V and 5 from J; bases not matched to a gene: 7. This chain's CDR3 is CASSQGLAGVGETQYF. The CDR3 DNA reads as TGCGCCAGCAGCCAGGGACTAGCGGGAGTGGGGGAGACCCAGTACTTC.

V usage is TRBV15 and J usage is TRBJ2-7; TRBD2 aligns across 8 bases. V lost 6 bases and J lost 3; bases outside the gene matches: 7. CDR1 is LNHNV and CDR2 is YYDKDF in the germline V gene (reference sequence). The CDR3 totals 14 residues. The CDR3 loop reads CATSSGLGLYEQYF. CDR3 in DNA: TGTGCCACCAGTTCGGGACTAGGTCTCTACGAGCAGTACTTC.

The chain joins TRBV5-4 to TRBJ2-3, with no clear D. The CDR3 extends over 16 amino acids. Trimming pared 0 bases from V and 2 bases from J, leaving 13 bases between. Germline assignment: CDR1 SGHNT and CDR2 YYREEE (reference sequence). The CDR3 loop is CASSLVPGSLTDTQYF. CDR3 coding DNA: TGTGCCAGCAGCTTGGTTCCGGGTAGTCTCACAGATACGCAGTATTTT.

The chain combines TRBV7-3 with TRBJ2-1, with a possible D match to TRBD1 (5 bases). V was shortened by 4 bases and J by 3 bases, with 7 bases between the two germline ends. CDR3 length: 13 amino acids. CDR1 and CDR2 (germline): SGHTA, FQGTGA. The CDR3 DNA reads TGTGCCAGCAGCTCGCAGGGCTACAATGAGCAGTTCTTC. Amino acid sequence: CASSSQGYNEQFF.

The chain uses TRBV2 and TRBJ1-4, with a weak D call TRBD1 (5 bases). The CDR3 covers 13 residues. Trimming took 9 bases from V and 3 from J, leaving 11 bases between them. Germline V gives CDR1 SNHLY, CDR2 FYNNEI. CDR3 nucleotides: TGTGCCAGTACCAGGGAGGCTAATGAAAAACTGTTTTTT. It translates to CASTREANEKLFF. Drawing the rest from reference TRBV2 and TRBJ1-4, the complete variable domain is EPEVTQTPSHQVTQMGQEVILRCVPISNHLYFYWYRQILGQKVEFLVSFYNNEISEKSEIFDDQFSVERPDGSNFTLKIRSTKLEDSAMYFCASTREANEKLFFGSGTQLSVL.

The chain joins TRBV4-1 to TRBJ1-3, with a weak D call TRBD1 (6 bases). V was cut by 0 bases and J by 9 bases, with 18 bases left in between. CDR3 size: 16 residues. Looked up from germline, CDR1 is MGHRA and CDR2 is YSYEKL. CDR3 amino acids: CASSQDFRQGTGTIYF. In DNA form, the CDR3 reads TGCGCCAGCAGCCAAGATTTTCGCCAGGGGACGGGCACCATATATTTT.

This sequence joins TRBV30 and TRBJ1-2; D gene ambiguous. V lost 0 bases and J 1 base, leaving 9 bases between the germline ends. The CDR3 is made up of 14 amino acids. Per germline, CDR1 GTSNPN and CDR2 SVGIG (reference sequence). In nucleotides, the CDR3 is TGTGCCTGGAGTGTGACACCGAATAACTATGGCTACACCTTC. Its translation: CAWSVTPNNYGYTF. Drawing the rest from reference TRBV30 and TRBJ1-2, the complete variable domain is SQTIHQWPATLVQPVGSPLSLECTVEGTSNPNLYWYRQAAGRGLQLLFYSVGIGQISSEVPQNLSASRPQDRQFILSSKKLLLSDSGFYLCAWSVTPNNYGYTFGSGTRLTVV.

The chain carries TRBV21-1 and TRBJ2-7. TRBV21-1 counts as a pseudogene. CDR3 length equals 20 residues. The CDR3 coding sequence is TGTGCCAGCAGCAAAGAGGACCGGGACGTGTTGAAACCCTTATCCTACGAGCAGTACTTC. Translated: CASSKEDRDVLKPLSYEQYF.

This clone was seen more than once but under ten times. The rearrangement links TRBV14 to TRBJ1-2, with D perhaps matching TRBD1 (5 bases). The germline gives CDR1 SGHDN, CDR2 FVKESK. This CDR3 region has 15 residues. With 3 bases removed from V and 4 bases from J, the gap between germline ends came to 15 bases. In DNA, the CDR3 is TGTGCCAGCAGCCAGGGGGGTCGGCCTTTCTATGGCTACACCTTC. This gives the protein CASSQGGRPFYGYTF.

This clone appeared once. The chain is built from TRBV27 and TRBJ2-1, with TRBD2 matching 8 bases. The J segment lost 6 bases and the V segment lost 5 bases, leaving 6 bases of the junction unmatched. CDR3 length equals 14 residues. Germline V CDR1 and CDR2: MNHEY, SMNVEV (reference sequence). In DNA, the CDR3 is TGTGCCAGCAGTAATTCCGGGACTAGCAATGAGCAGTTCTTC. Protein product: CASSNSGTSNEQFF.

This clone has only one observation. V gene TRBV11-1 combines with J gene TRBJ2-1; D gene uncertain. V was cut by 1 base and J by 10 bases, with 11 bases left in between. Per the germline V gene, CDR1 is SGHAT and CDR2 is FQDESV (reference sequence). The CDR3 has 13 residues. The CDR3 is CASSLGGISEQFF. The CDR3 coding sequence is TGTGCCAGCAGCTTAGGTGGAATAAGCGAGCAGTTCTTC.

This chain uses TRBV10-2 with TRBJ1-2; no reliable D call. CDR3 length: 13 residues. Germline CDR1 WSHSY, CDR2 SAAADI. V lost 4 bases and J lost 1, with 7 bases in between. In DNA form, the CDR3 reads TGCGCCAGCAGTGCACGGCTTAACTATGGCTACACCTTC. Its protein is CASSARLNYGYTF.

The genes are TRBV11-3 and TRBJ2-1; 14 bases are shared with TRBD2. Germline CDR1 is SGHNT and CDR2 is YENEEA. Germline trimming cut 5 bases from V and 9 bases from J; bases unmatched to any gene: 12. This CDR3 comprises 17 residues. For the CDR3, the DNA is TGTGCCAGCAGCCTCCTCGGGACTAGCGGGAGAGGGGGTGAGCAGTTCTTC. This sequence encodes CASSLLGTSGRGGEQFF.

V and J are TRBV29-1 and TRBJ1-1; possibly TRBD1 for D (5 bases). Per the germline V gene, CDR1 is SQVTM and CDR2 is ANQGSEA. This CDR3 region has 15 residues. V lost 5 bases, J lost 0 bases, and 16 bases lay in between. CDR3 DNA: TGCAGCGTTCAAAAGGGACGCCGGTTGAACACTGAAGCTTTCTTT. Translating gives CSVQKGRRLNTEAFF.

The chain is built from TRBV5-1 and TRBJ1-1; the match to TRBD1 covers 10 bases. The germline gives CDR1 SGHRS, CDR2 YFSETQ. V lost 3 bases, J lost 14 bases, and 25 bases stayed unmatched. This CDR3 has 18 amino acids. The CDR3 DNA follows: TGCGCCAGCAGCTGGAATTTCGAAGGGAGGGACAGGGGCCTCGCAAGGTTCTTT. Encoded protein: CASSWNFEGRDRGLARFF.

V is TRBV10-3 and J is TRBJ2-7, with TRBD2 identical over 10 bases. The CDR3 extends over 14 amino acids. V lost 3 bases to trimming and J lost 4 bases; unmatched junction nucleotides: 3. CDR1 is ENHRY and CDR2 is SYGVKD in the germline V gene. CDR3 region: CAISEGAGGYEQYF. CDR3 nucleotide sequence: TGTGCCATCAGTGAAGGAGCGGGAGGGTACGAGCAGTACTTC.

The chain carries TRBV2 and TRBJ2-7; D is perhaps TRBD2 (6 bases). V shed 1 base and J shed 1 base, with 8 bases lying between them. CDR3 length: 14 amino acids. Germline V gene sequence: CDR1 SNHLY, CDR2 FYNNEI. The CDR3 DNA reads TGTGCCAGCAGTGAAGGGACTATTTCCTACGAGCAGTACTTC. The encoded protein is CASSEGTISYEQYF.

J is TRBJ2-5 and V is TRBV5-1; weak D call: TRBD1 (6 bases). V lost 5 bases to trimming and J lost 1 base, with 9 bases between them. The CDR3 extends over 13 amino acids. Germline V lookup: CDR1 SGHRS, CDR2 YFSETQ. The CDR3 nucleotides read TGCGCCAGCAGTACAGGGCTCCAAGAGACCCAGTACTTC. Its protein product is CASSTGLQETQYF. Complete variable domain (other parts from reference TRBV5-1 and TRBJ2-5): KAGVTQTPRYLIKTRGQQVTLSCSPISGHRSVSWYQQTPGQGLQFLFEYFSETQRNKGNFPGRFSGRQFSNSRSEMNVSTLELGDSALYLCASSTGLQETQYFGPGTRLLVL.

CDR3 amino acids: CASSLGGQGAQEKLFF. The CDR3 bases are TGTGCCAGCAGCTTGGGAGGACAGGGGGCGCAGGAAAAACTGTTTTTT. J is TRBJ1-4 and V is TRBV5-6; 11 bases line up with TRBD1. This CDR3 region has 16 residues. V was clipped by 0 bases and J by 8 bases; unmatched bases: 6. The germline CDR1 and CDR2 sequences are SGHDT and YYEEEE. The variable domain in full, with the rest retrieved from reference TRBV5-6 and TRBJ1-4, is DAGVTQSPTHLIKTRGQQVTLRCSPKSGHDTVSWYQQALGQGPQFIFQYYEEEERQRGNFPDRFSGHQFPNYSSELNVNALLLGDSALYLCASSLGGQGAQEKLFFGSGTQLSVL.

V usage is TRBV28 and J usage is TRBJ1-5; 7 nucleotides line up with TRBD1. Germline V gene data show CDR1 as MDHEN and CDR2 as SYDVKM. V lost 4 bases to trimming and J lost 7 bases; unmatched junction nucleotides: 10. The CDR3 runs to 15 residues. The CDR3 sequence: CASSSQQGRIQPQHF. The DNA of the CDR3 is TGTGCCAGCAGTTCACAACAGGGGCGGATCCAGCCCCAGCATTTT.

The gene calls are TRBV10-3 and TRBJ2-7, with D possibly matching TRBD2 (5 bases). The CDR3 runs 15 residues. The V and J ends lost 0 bases and 3 bases respectively, with 12 bases between them. CDR1 is ENHRY, CDR2 SYGVKD, per germline. The CDR3 coding sequence is TGTGCCATCAGTGAGTCGATTAGCGCGAACTACGAGCAGTACTTC. Protein product: CAISESISANYEQYF.